This T cell receptor (beta chain) was sequenced in a study of blood T cell repertoires in COVID-19. Turning to the study itself: The origin of the acute and convalescent COVID-19 samples was the United States, Italy and Spain. T cells, B-cell-depleted T cells, or PBMCs supplied cDNA or gDNA.

Clones were read by immunoSEQ multiplex PCR, and TCRdb kept only the in-frame ones, dropping some. The sample lists approximately 490,000 clones, approximately 86% occurring once. Germline lookup yields CDR1 LNHDA and CDR2 SQIVND (reference sequence). V trimming: 5 bases; J trimming: 1 base; junction bases outside the gene matches: 3. The CDR3 contains 15 residues. Sequenced input: PBMCs or T cells enriched from blood (not recorded which). This TCR came from a woman aged 55-69 years who had recovered from COVID-19. The rearrangement links TRBV19 to TRBJ1-5; TRBD1 matches at 9 bases. CDR3 coding DNA: TGTGCCAGTAGTCTCGGGACAGGGAGCAATCAGCCCCAGCATTTT. Residues: CASSLGTGSNQPQHF.